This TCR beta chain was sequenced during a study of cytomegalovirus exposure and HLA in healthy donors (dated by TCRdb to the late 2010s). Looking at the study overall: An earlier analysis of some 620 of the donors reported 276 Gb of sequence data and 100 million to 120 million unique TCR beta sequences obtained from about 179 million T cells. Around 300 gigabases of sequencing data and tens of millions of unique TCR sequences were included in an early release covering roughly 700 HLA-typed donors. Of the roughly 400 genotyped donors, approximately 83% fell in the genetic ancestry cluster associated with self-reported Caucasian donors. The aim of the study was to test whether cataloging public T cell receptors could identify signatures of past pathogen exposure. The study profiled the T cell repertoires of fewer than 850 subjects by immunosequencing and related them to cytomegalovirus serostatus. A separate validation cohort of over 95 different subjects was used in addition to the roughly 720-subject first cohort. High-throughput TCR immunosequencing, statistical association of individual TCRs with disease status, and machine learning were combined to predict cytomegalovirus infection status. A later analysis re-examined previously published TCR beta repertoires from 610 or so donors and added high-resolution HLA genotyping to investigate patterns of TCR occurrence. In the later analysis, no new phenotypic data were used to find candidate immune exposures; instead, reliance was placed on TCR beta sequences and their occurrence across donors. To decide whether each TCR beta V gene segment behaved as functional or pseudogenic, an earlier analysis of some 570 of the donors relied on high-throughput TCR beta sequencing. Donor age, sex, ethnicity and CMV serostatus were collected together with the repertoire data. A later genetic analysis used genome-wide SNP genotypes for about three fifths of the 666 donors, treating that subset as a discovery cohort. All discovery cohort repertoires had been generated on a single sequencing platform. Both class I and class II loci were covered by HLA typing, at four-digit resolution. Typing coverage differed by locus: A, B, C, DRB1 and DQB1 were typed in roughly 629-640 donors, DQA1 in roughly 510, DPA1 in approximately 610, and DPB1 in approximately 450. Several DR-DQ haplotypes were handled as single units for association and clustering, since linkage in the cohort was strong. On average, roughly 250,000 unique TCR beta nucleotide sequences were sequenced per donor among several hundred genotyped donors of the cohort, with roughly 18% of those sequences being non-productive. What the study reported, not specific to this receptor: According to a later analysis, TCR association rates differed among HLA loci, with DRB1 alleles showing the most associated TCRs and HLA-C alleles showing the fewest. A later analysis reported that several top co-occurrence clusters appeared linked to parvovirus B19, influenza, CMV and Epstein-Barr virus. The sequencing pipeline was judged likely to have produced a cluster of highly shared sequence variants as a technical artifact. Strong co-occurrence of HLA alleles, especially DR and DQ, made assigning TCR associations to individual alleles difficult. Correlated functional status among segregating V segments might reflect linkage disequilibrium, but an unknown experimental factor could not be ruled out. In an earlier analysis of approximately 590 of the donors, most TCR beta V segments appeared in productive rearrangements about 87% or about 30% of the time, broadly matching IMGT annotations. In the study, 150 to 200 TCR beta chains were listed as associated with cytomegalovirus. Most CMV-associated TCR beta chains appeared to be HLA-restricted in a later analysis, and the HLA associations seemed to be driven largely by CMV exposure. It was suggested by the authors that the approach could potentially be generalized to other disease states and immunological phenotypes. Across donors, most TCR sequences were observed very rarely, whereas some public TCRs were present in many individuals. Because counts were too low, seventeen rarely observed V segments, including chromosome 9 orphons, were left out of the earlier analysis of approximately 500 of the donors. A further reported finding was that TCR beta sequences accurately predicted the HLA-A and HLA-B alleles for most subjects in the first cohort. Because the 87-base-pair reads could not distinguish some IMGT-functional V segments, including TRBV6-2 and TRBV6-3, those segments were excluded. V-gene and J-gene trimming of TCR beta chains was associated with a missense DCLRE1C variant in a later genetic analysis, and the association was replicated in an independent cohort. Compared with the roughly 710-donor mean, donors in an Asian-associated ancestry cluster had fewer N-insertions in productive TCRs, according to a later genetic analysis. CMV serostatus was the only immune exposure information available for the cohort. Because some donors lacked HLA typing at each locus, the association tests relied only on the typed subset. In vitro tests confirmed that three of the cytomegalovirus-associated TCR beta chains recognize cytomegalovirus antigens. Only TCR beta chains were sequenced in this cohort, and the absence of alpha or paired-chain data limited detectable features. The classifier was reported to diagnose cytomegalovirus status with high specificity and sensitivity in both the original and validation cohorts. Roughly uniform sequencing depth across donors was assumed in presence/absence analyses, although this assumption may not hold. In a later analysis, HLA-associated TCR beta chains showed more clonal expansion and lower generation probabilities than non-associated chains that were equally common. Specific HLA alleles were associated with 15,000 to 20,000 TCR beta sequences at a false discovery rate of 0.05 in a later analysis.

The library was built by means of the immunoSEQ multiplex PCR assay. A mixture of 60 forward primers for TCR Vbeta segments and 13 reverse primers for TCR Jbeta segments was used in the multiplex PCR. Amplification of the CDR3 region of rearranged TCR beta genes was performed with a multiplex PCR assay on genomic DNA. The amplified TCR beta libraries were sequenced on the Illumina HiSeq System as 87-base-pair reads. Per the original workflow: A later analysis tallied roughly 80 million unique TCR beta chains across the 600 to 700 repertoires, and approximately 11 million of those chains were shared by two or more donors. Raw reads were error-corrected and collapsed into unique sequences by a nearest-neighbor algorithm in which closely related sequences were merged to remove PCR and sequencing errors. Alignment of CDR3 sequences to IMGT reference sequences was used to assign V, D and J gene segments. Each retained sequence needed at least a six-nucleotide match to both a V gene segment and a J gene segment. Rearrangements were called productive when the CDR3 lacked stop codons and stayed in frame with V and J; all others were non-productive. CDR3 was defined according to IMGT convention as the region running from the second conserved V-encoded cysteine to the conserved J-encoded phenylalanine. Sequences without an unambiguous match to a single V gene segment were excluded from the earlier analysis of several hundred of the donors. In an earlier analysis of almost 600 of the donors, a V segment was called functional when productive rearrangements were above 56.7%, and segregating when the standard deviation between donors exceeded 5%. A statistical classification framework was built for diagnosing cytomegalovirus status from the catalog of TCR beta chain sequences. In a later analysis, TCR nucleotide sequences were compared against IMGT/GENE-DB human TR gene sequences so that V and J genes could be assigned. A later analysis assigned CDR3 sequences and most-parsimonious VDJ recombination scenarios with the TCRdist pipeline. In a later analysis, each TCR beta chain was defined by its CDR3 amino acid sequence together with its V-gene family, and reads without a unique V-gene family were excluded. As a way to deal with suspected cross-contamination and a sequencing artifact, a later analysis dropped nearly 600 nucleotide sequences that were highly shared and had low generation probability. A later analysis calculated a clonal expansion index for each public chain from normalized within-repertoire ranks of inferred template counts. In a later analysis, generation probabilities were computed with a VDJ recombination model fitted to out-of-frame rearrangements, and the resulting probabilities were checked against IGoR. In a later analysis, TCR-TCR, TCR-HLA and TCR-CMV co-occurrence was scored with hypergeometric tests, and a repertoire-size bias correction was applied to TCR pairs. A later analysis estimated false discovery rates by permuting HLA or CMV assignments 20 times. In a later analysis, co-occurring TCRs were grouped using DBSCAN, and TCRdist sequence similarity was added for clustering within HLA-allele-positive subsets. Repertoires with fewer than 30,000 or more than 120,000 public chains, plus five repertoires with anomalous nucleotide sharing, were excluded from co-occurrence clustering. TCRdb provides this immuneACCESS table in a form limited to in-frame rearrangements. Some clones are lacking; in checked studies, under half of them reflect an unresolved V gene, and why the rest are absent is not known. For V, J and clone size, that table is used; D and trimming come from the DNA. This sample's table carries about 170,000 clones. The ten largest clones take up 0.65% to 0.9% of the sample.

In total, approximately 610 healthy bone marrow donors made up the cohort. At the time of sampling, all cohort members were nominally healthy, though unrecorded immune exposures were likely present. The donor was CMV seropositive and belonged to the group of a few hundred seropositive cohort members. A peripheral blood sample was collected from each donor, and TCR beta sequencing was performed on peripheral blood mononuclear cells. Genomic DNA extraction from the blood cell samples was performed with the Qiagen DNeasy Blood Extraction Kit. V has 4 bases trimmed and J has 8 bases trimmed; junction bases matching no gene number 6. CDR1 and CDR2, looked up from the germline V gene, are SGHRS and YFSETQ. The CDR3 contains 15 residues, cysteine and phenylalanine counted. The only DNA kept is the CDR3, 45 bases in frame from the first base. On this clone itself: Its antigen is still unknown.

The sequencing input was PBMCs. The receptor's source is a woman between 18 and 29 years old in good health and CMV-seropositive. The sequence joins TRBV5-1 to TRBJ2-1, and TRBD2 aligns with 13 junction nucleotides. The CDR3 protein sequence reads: CASSRTSGSSDEQFF. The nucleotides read TGCGCCAGCAGCCGGACTAGCGGGAGTTCGGATGAGCAGTTCTTC.